The rows below give T cell receptor beta chains drawn from one sample of a study of blood T cell repertoires in COVID-19. The method was immunoSEQ multiplex PCR; TCRdb's version includes in-frame clones alone and lacks a portion of them. Found here are roughly 180,000 clones, 81% of them singletons; the top ten hold around 5.1%. The sequencing sample was made of PBMCs or T cells enriched from blood (not recorded which). The receptors come from a woman in her thirties or forties with acute COVID-19. CDR3s include the opening cysteine and the closing phenylalanine or tryptophan. The order of the fields is clone size, D gene, J gene, V gene, CDR3 protein, CDR3 DNA. D genes are given only for firm matches. Size is stated for part of the rows, as once, few or many counts, or as a class when the clone is expanded.

>NA|TRBD1|TRBJ2-7|TRBV5-1
CASSRTGFYEQYF
TGCGCCAGCAGCCGGACAGGGTTCTACGAGCAGTACTTC
>NA|NA|TRBJ2-3|TRBV11-3
CASSPHMGTDTQYF
TGTGCCAGCAGCCCTCACATGGGCACAGATACGCAGTATTTT
>few|TRBD1|TRBJ2-7|TRBV27
CASRGQGADSWIEQYF
TGTGCCAGCCGGGGACAGGGGGCGGACTCCTGGATCGAGCAGTACTTC
>NA|TRBD2|TRBJ2-1|TRBV27
CASRPVGGAGDRNEQFF
TGTGCCAGCAGACCGGTTGGGGGAGCGGGAGATCGCAATGAGCAGTTCTTC
>NA|NA|TRBJ1-1|TRBV18
CASSRTGNTEAFF
TGTGCCAGCTCCCGTACCGGGAACACTGAAGCTTTCTTT
>NA|NA|TRBJ1-1|TRBV2
CASRRGGQNTEAFF
TGTGCCAGCAGGAGGGGGGGGCAGAACACTGAAGCTTTCTTT
>medium-sized|TRBD2|TRBJ2-1|TRBV6-2/TRBV6-3
CASSYTSAGGPRDEQFF
TGTGCCAGCAGTTACACCTCAGCGGGAGGGCCTCGGGATGAGCAGTTCTTC
>NA|NA|TRBJ2-5|TRBV6-5
CASSRGGRPETQYF
TGTGCCAGCAGCCGTGGAGGGAGGCCAGAGACCCAGTACTTC
>few|NA|TRBJ1-1|TRBV12-5
CASGLYMNTEAFF
TGTGCTAGTGGTTTATACATGAACACTGAAGCTTTCTTT
>NA|TRBD2|TRBJ2-5|TRBV2
CASSGTSGRIETQYF
TGTGCCAGCAGTGGGACTAGCGGGAGGATAGAGACCCAGTACTTC
>NA|TRBD1|TRBJ2-1|TRBV7-2
CASSLGPGQGYEQFF
TGTGCCAGCAGCTTAGGGCCGGGACAGGGGTATGAGCAGTTCTTC
>NA|NA|TRBJ1-4|TRBV27
CASSFRASGNEKLFF
TGTGCCAGCAGTTTCAGGGCCTCCGGTAATGAAAAACTGTTTTTT